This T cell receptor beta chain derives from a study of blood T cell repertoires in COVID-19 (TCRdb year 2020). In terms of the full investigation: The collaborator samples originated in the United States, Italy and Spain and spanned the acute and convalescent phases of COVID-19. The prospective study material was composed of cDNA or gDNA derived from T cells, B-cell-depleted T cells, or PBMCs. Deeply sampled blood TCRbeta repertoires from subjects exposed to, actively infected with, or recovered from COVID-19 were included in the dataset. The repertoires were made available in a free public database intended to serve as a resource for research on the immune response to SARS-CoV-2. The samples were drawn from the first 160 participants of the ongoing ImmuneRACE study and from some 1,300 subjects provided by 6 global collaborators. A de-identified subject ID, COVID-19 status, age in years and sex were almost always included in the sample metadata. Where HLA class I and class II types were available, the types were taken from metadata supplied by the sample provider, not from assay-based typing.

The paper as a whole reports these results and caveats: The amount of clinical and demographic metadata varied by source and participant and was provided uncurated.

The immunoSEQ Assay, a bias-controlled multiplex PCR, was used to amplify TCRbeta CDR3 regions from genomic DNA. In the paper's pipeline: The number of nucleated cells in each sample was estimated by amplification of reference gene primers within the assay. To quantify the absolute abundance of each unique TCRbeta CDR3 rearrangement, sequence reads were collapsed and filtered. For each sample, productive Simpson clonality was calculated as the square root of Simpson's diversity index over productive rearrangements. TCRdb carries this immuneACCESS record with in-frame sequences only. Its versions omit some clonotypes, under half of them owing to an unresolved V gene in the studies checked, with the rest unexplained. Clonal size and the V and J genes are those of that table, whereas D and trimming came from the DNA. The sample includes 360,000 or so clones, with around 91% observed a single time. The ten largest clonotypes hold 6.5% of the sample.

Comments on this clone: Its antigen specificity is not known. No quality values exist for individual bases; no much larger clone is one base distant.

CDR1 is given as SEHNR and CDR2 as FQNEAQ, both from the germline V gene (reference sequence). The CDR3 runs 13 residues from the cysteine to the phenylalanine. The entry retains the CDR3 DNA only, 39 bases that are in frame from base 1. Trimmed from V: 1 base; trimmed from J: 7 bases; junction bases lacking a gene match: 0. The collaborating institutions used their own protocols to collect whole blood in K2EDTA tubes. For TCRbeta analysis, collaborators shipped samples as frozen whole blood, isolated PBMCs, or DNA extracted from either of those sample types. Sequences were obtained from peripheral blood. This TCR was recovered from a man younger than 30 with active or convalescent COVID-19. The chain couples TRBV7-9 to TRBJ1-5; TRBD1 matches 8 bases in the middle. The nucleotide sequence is TGTGCCAGCAGCTTAGGACAGGGGCAGCCCCAGCATTTT. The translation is CASSLGQGQPQHF.